The present T cell receptor beta chain was sequenced within a study of cytomegalovirus exposure and HLA in healthy donors. In regard to this clone: Its specificity is unknown.

The CDR3 is made up of 15 amino acids. Germline V gene lookup returns CDR1 SGHRS and CDR2 YFSETQ. J lost 7 bases, V lost 0 bases, and 3 bases had no gene match. Study-level results: Compared with the roughly 700-donor mean, an Asian-associated ancestry cluster reportedly had fewer N-insertions, according to a later analysis. Available immune exposure information was restricted to CMV serostatus only. The majority of TCR sequences were rare, yet some public TCRs appeared in many donors. An observed cluster of highly shared sequence variants was recorded as a likely sequencing artifact.

The study ran its PCR with 60 Vbeta and 13 Jbeta primers. Some clones are missing from TCRdb's copy, which holds only in-frame ones; the method was immunoSEQ multiplex PCR. This sample carries under 150,000 clones, around 79% of them seen once, and the ten largest clones take roughly 3.5%. This chain uses TRBV5-1 with TRBJ2-2, with 10 bases aligning to TRBD1. The sequence was collected from a woman aged 25 to 39 in good health and CMV-seropositive. The sequencing input was PBMCs. The CDR3 DNA follows: TGCGCCAGCAGCTTGGGACAGGGGGCTGGCGGGGAGCTGTTTTTT. As protein: CASSLGQGAGGELFF.